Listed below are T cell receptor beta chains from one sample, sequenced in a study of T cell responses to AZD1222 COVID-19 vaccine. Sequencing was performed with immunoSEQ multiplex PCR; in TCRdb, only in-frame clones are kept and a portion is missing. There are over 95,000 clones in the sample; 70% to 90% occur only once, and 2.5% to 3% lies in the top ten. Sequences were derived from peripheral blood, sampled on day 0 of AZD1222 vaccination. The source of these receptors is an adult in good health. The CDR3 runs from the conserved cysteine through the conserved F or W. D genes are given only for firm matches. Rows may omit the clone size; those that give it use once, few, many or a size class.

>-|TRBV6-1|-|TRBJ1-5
CASSEGRVDQPQHF
TGTGCCAGCAGTGAAGGAAGGGTGGATCAGCCCCAGCATTTT
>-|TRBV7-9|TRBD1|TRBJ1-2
CASSSGQGKIYGYTF
TGTGCCAGCAGCTCAGGACAGGGGAAAATCTATGGCTACACCTTC
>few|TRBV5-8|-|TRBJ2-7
CASSSEYPFYEQYF
TGTGCCAGCAGCTCCGAGTACCCATTCTACGAGCAGTACTTC
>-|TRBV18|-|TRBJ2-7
CASLSGTDAYEQYF
TGTGCCAGCTTATCCGGGACGGACGCCTACGAGCAGTACTTC
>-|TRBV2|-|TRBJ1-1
CATSPAGTEAFF
TGTGCCACTTCCCCAGCAGGGACTGAAGCTTTCTTT
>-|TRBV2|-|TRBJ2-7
CASSEGAPGHLYEQYF
TGTGCCAGCAGTGAAGGGGCACCGGGACACCTCTACGAGCAGTACTTC
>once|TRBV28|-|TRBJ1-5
CASRWALSNQPQHF
TGTGCCAGCCGTTGGGCACTTAGCAATCAGCCCCAGCATTTT
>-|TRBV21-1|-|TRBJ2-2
CASSKEPWTHEHRGAVF
TGTGCCAGCAGCAAAGAGCCGTGGACCCACGAACACCGGGGAGCTGTTTTT
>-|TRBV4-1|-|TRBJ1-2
CASSQDPRGYTF
TGCGCCAGCAGCCAAGATCCGCGTGGCTACACCTTC
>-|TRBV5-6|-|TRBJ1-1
CASSLVRGNTEAFF
TGTGCCAGCAGCTTGGTTAGGGGGAACACTGAAGCTTTCTTT
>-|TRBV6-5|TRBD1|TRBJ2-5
CASRVDRGWAETQYF
TGTGCCAGCAGAGTAGACAGGGGGTGGGCAGAGACCCAGTACTTC
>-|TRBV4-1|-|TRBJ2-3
CASSQDPSSVTSTDTQYF
TGCGCCAGCAGCCAAGATCCCTCTAGCGTCACTAGCACAGATACGCAGTATTTT
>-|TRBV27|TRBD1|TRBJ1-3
CASSLGRGQGNTIYF
TGTGCCAGCAGTTTGGGAAGGGGGCAAGGAAACACCATATATTTT
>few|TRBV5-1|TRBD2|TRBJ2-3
CASSFTGLAEQYF
TGCGCCAGCAGCTTTACAGGACTAGCTGAGCAGTATTTT
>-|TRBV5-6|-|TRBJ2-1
CASSFWGTNNEQFF
TGTGCCAGCAGCTTCTGGGGAACCAACAATGAGCAGTTCTTC
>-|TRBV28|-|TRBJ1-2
CASSLSDRFYGYTF
TGTGCCAGCAGTTTATCTGACAGGTTCTATGGCTACACCTTC
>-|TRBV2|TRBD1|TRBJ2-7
CASRRGTGGSYEQYF
TGTGCCAGCAGGAGGGGGACAGGGGGCTCCTACGAGCAGTACTTC
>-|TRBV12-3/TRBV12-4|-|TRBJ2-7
CASSFPGDDEQYF
TGTGCCAGCAGTTTTCCGGGAGATGACGAGCAGTACTTC
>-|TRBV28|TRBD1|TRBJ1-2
CASSLDRGNYGYTF
TGTGCCAGCAGTTTAGACAGGGGCAACTATGGCTACACCTTC
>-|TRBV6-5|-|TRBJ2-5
CASSRVYQETQYF
TGTGCCAGCAGCCGGGTCTACCAAGAGACCCAGTACTTC
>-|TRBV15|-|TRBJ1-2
CATSRATGGANGYTF
TGTGCCACCAGCAGAGCTACGGGGGGGGCGAATGGCTACACCTTC
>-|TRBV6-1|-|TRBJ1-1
CASSEAGGAFF
TGTGCCAGCAGTGAAGCAGGGGGAGCTTTCTTT
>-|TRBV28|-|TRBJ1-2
CASSSLNYGYTF
TGTGCCAGCAGTTCCCTTAACTATGGCTACACCTTC
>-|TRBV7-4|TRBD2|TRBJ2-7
CASSLLGLSGRFHEQYF
TGTGCCAGCAGCTTATTAGGACTGAGCGGGAGATTCCACGAGCAGTACTTC
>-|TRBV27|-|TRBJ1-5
CASSFAGVGQPQHF
TGTGCCAGCAGTTTTGCAGGGGTAGGCCAGCCCCAGCATTTT
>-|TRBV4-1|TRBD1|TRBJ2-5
CASSVQGQALGGQETQYF
TGCGCCAGCAGCGTTCAGGGACAGGCTCTAGGGGGGCAAGAGACCCAGTACTTC
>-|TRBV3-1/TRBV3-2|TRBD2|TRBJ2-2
CASSQAGTSGTGELFF
TGTGCCAGCAGCCAGGCTGGGACTAGCGGGACCGGGGAGCTGTTTTTT
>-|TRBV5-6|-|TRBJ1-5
CASSLGVSNQPQHF
TGTGCCAGCAGCTTGGGGGTTAGCAATCAGCCCCAGCATTTT
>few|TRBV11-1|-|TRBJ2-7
CASSLDPGTEIYEQYF
TGTGCCAGCAGCTTAGACCCAGGTACCGAAATCTACGAGCAGTACTTC
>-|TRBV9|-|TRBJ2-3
CASSPGQSTDTQYF
TGTGCCAGCAGCCCGGGGCAGTCCACAGATACGCAGTATTTT
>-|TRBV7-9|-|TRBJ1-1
CASSAWLGGPQNTEAFF
TGTGCCAGCAGCGCCTGGCTCGGGGGGCCGCAGAACACTGAAGCTTTCTTT
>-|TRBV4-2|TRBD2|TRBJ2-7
CASSQDPTSGNEQYF
TGTGCCAGCAGCCAAGATCCGACTAGCGGGAACGAGCAGTACTTC
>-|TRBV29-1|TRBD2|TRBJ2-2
CSVERLDSGRAFGELFF
TGCAGCGTTGAAAGATTAGATAGCGGGAGGGCCTTTGGGGAGCTGTTTTTT
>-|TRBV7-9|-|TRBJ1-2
CASSLPMTVYGYTF
TGTGCCAGCAGCTTACCTATGACAGTATATGGCTACACCTTC
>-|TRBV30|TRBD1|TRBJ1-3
CAWSNYRDSLSGNTIYF
TGTGCCTGGAGTAATTACCGGGACAGCCTCTCTGGAAACACCATATATTTT
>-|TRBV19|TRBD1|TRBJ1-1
CASSQLGQGVNGRNTEAFF
TGTGCCAGTAGCCAATTAGGACAGGGAGTGAACGGGAGAAACACTGAAGCTTTCTTT
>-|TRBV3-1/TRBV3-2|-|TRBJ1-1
CASSRGLGGATTEAFF
TGTGCCAGCAGCCGGGGATTAGGGGGGGCGACCACTGAAGCTTTCTTT
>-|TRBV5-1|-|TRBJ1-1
CASSSSSWEAEAFF
TGCGCCAGCAGCTCGAGCAGTTGGGAGGCTGAAGCTTTCTTT
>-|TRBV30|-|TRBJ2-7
CAWSVRTDASEQYF
TGTGCCTGGAGTGTACGGACTGACGCTTCCGAGCAGTACTTC
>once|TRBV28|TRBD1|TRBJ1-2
CASSSPRGPLIYGYTF
TGTGCCAGCAGTTCGCCAAGGGGGCCCCTCATCTATGGCTACACCTTC
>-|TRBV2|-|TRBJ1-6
CASSEGVDSDSPLHF
TGTGCCAGCAGTGAAGGTGTCGACTCGGATTCACCCCTCCACTTT
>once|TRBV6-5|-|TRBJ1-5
CASSYRLNQPQHF
TGTGCCAGCAGTTACAGGCTCAATCAGCCCCAGCATTTT
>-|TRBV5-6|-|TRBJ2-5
CASSRLAGGLETQYF
TGTGCCAGCAGTCGACTAGCAGGGGGATTAGAGACCCAGTACTTC